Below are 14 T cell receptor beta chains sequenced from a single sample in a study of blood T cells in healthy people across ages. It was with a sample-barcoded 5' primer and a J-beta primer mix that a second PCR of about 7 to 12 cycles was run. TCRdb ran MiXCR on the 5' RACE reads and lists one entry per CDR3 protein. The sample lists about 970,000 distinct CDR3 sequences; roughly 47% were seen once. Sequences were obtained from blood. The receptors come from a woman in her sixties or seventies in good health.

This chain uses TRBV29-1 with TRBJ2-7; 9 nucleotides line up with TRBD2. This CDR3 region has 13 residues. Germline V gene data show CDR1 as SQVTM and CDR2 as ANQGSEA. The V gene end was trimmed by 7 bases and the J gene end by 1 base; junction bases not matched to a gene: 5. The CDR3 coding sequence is TGCAGCGCCGCTAGCGGGAAGTCCTACGAGCAGTACTTC. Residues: CSAASGKSYEQYF.

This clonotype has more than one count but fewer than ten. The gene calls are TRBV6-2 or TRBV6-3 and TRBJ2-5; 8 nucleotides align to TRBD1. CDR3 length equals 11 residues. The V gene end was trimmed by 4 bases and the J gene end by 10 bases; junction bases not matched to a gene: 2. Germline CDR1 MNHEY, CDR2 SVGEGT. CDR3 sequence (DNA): TGTGCCAGCAGTTTAGGACAGGGCCAGTACTTC. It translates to CASSLGQGQYF.

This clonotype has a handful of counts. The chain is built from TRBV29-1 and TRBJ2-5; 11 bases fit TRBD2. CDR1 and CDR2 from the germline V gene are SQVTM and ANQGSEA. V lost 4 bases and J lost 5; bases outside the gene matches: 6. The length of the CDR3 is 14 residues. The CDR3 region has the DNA TGCAGCGTTGTGGATAGCGGGAGGGACGAGACCCAGTACTTC. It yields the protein CSVVDSGRDETQYF.

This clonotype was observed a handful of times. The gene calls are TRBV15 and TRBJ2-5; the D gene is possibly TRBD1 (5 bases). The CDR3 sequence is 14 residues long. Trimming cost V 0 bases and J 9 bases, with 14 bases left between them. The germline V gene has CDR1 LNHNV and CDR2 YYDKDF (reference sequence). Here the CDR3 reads CATSREYRSKSQYF. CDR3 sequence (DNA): TGTGCCACCAGCAGAGAATACAGGTCGAAGTCCCAGTACTTC.

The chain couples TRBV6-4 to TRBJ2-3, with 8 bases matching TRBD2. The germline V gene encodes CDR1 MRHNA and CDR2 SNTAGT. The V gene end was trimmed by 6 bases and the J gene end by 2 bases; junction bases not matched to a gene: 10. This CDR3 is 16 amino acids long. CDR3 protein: CASRQNSGAPTDTQYF. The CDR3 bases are TGTGCCAGCAGACAGAATAGCGGGGCCCCCACAGATACGCAGTATTTT.

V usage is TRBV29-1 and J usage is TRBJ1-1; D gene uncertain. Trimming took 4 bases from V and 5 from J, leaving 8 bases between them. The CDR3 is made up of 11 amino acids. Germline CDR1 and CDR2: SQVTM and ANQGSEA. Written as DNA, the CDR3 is TGCAGCGTTGTGGCCCCAACTGAAGCTTTCTTT. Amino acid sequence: CSVVAPTEAFF.

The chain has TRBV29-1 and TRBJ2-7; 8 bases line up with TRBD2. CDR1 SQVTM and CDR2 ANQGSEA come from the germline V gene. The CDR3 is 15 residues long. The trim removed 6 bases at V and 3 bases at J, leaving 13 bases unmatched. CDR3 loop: CSVARGGPNHYEQYF. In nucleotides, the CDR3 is TGCAGCGTCGCCCGGGGGGGGCCAAACCACTACGAGCAGTACTTC.

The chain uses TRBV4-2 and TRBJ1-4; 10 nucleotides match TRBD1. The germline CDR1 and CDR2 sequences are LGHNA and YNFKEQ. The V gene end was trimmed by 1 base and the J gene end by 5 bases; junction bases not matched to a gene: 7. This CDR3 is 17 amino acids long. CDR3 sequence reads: CASSQGGSGQGNEKLFF. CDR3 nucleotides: TGTGCCAGCAGCCAAGGGGGCTCGGGACAGGGGAATGAAAAACTGTTTTTT.

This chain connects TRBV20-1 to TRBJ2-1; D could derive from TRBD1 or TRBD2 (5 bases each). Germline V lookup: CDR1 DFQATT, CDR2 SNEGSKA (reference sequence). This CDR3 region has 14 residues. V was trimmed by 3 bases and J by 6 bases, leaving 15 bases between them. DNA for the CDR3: TGCAGTGCTAGTTCTAGAGGGGCGGGCAATGAGCAGTTCTTC. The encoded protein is CSASSRGAGNEQFF.

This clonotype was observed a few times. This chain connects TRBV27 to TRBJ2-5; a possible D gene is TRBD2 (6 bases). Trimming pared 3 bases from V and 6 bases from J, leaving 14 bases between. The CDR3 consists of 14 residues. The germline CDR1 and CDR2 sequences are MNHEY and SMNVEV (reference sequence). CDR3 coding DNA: TGTGCCAGCAGTTTTAGCGGCGGCGCGAAGACCCAGTACTTC. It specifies CASSFSGGAKTQYF.

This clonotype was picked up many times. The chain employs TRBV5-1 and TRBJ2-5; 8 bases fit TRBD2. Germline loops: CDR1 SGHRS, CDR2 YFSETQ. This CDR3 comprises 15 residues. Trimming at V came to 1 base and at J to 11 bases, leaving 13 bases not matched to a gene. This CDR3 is CASSLMPTSDMEQYF. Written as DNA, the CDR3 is TGCGCCAGCAGCTTGATGCCGACTAGCGATATGGAGCAGTACTTC.

CDR3: CASSWDRERSNQPQHF. In nucleotides, the CDR3 is TGTGCCAGCAGTTGGGACAGGGAAAGAAGCAATCAGCCCCAGCATTTT. V is TRBV12-3 or TRBV12-4 and J is TRBJ1-5; 9 nucleotides match TRBD1. The length of the CDR3 is 16 residues. V shed 4 bases, J shed 1 base, and the junction held 5 bases outside the gene matches.

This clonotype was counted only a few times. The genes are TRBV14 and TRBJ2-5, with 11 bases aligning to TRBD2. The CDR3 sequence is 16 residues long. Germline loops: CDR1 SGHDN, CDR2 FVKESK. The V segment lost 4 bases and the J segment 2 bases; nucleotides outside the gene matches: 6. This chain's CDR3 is CASSLGTSGFQETQYF. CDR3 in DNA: TGTGCCAGCAGCCTTGGGACTAGCGGATTTCAAGAGACCCAGTACTTC.

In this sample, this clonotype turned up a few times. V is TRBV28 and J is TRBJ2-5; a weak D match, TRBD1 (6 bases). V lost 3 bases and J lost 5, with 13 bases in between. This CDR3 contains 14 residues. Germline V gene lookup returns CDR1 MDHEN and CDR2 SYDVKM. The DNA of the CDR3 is TGTGCCAGCAGTTTCCCCAGGGGAGTTGAGACCCAGTACTTC. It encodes CASSFPRGVETQYF.